The clone carrying this T cell receptor beta chain has only one observation. In the original workflow: Amplified reference gene primers provided the basis for estimating nucleated cell counts. Produced via immunoSEQ multiplex PCR; TCRdb's table is partial and in-frame only. From that table come the V and J calls and clone size; the DNA was used to work out D and trimming. The sample consists of roughly 270,000 clones, 65% to 90% of them appearing once. The data derive from a study of blood T cell repertoires in COVID-19. About the research overall: Researchers got acute and convalescent COVID-19 samples from the United States, Italy and Spain. Sources were T cells, B-cell-depleted T cells, or PBMCs; the material itself was cDNA or gDNA.

Trimming removed 1 base from V and 10 bases from J; junction bases left unmatched: 3. There are 13 residues in the CDR3. The receptor was isolated from a man between 45 and 60 years old with active or convalescent COVID-19. Input material: peripheral blood. V usage is TRBV12-3 or TRBV12-4 and J usage is TRBJ1-4, with 7 positions matching TRBD1. The CDR3, as DNA: TGTGCCAGCAGTTTAGGGACAGGCGCAAAACTGTTTTTT. Protein: CASSLGTGAKLFF.